This is a list of T cell receptor beta chains from one sample in a study of Ad26.COV2.S vaccination and SARS-CoV-2 variants. Method: immunoSEQ multiplex PCR; TCRdb's copy keeps in-frame clones and lacks some. The sample consists of about 410,000 clones, about 90% of them appearing once. The sequencing here drew on peripheral blood, taken in a trial of Ad26.COV2.S vaccine versus placebo. The receptor source for this set is a person between 18 and 65 years old who received the Ad26.COV2.S COVID-19 vaccine or a placebo. CDR3s include the opening cysteine and the closing phenylalanine or tryptophan.

TRBJ2-7 TRBV6-2/TRBV6-3 CASSYVRREQYF
TRBJ2-3 TRBV28 CASSRALGQGAGASDTQYF
TRBJ1-2 TRBV13 CASSLGGDRTNYGYTF
TRBJ1-5 TRBV6-5 CASSHNHRNQPQHF
TRBJ1-2 TRBV10-3 CAIATAWVRYGYTF
TRBJ2-7 TRBV5-1 CASSLATVYEQYF
TRBJ2-5 TRBV29-1 CSVDRPGGGETQYF
TRBJ2-5 TRBV4-3 CASSQDEDVETQYF
TRBJ2-5 TRBV5-8 CASRRGGEAGSTGETQYF
TRBJ1-2 TRBV7-9 CASSLGVRNYGYTF
TRBJ2-5 TRBV4-3 CASSQDLPGRETQYF
TRBJ2-1 TRBV7-8 CASSPGTSGQQFF
TRBJ2-7 TRBV30 CAWIGTAAVYF
TRBJ1-4 TRBV5-1 CASSAVGQGNEKLFF
TRBJ1-5 TRBV30 CAWSGGNQPQHF
TRBJ1-1 TRBV29-1 CSVAPGRGDTEAFF
TRBJ2-3 TRBV4-1 CASSDTPRATDTQYF
TRBJ1-3 TRBV3-1/TRBV3-2 CASSARSPGAGNTIYF
TRBJ2-7 TRBV6-2/TRBV6-3 CASRPNRFINSYEQYF
TRBJ1-1 TRBV19 CASSDGTGGTEAFF
TRBJ1-3 TRBV6-5 CASSYSGTSGNTIYF
TRBJ1-2 TRBV7-2 CASSLGGTVYGYTF
TRBJ1-1 TRBV9 CASTALNGEAFF
TRBJ1-5 TRBV4-1 CASSPSRQSNQPQHF
TRBJ2-1 TRBV7-2 CASSLRYEQFF
TRBJ1-5 TRBV2 CASRTDRTGSFQPQHF
TRBJ2-7 TRBV27 CASSFGGRSNYEQYF
TRBJ2-1 TRBV10-3 CAISDNPDESYNEQFF
TRBJ2-2 TRBV19 CASSSGFANTGELFF
TRBJ2-1 TRBV3-1/TRBV3-2 CASSQDRVGGAYNEQFF
TRBJ1-2 TRBV18 CASSPLSDQGYTF
TRBJ1-6 TRBV3-1/TRBV3-2 CASSHGRQGLNSPLHF
TRBJ2-1 TRBV6-5 CASSYDGGGSGEQFF
TRBJ1-2 TRBV30 CAWSGTVGLNYGYTF
TRBJ2-5 TRBV3-1/TRBV3-2 CASSPQLGLAGGPSETQYF
TRBJ2-2 TRBV7-8 CASSLAGGRHGELFF
TRBJ1-2 TRBV5-6 CASSLGVGTGFYGYTF
TRBJ2-5 TRBV19 CASSGRGHRETQYF
TRBJ2-7 TRBV4-1 CASSQEVYRSNYEQYF
TRBJ1-2 TRBV9 CASSPGKFQRNYGYTF